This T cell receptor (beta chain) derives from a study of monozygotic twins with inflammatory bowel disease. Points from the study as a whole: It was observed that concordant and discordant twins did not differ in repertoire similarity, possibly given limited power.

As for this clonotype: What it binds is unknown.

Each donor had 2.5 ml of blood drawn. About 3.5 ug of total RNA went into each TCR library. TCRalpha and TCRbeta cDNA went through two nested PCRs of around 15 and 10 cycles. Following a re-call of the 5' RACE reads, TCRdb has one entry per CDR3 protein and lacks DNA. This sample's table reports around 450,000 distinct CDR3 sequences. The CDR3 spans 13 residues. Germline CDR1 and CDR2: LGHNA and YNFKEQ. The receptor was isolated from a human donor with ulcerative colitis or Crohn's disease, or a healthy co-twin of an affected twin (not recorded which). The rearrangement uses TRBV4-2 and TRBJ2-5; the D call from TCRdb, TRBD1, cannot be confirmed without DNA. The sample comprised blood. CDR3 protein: CASSQEGAGTQYF.